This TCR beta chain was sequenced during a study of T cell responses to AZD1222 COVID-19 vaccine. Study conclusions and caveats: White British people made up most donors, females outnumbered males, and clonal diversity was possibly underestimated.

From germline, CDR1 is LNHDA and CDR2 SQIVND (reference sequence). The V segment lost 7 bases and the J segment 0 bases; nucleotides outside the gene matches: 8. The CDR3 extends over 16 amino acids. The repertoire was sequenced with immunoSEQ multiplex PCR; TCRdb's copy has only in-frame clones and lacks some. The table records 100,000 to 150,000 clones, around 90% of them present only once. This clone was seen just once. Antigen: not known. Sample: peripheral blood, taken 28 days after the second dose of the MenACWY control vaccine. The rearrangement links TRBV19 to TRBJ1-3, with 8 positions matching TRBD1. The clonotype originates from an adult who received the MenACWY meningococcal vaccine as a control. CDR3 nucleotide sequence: TGTGCCAGTAAGCCACAGGGGGATTACTCTGGAAACACCATATATTTT. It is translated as CASKPQGDYSGNTIYF.